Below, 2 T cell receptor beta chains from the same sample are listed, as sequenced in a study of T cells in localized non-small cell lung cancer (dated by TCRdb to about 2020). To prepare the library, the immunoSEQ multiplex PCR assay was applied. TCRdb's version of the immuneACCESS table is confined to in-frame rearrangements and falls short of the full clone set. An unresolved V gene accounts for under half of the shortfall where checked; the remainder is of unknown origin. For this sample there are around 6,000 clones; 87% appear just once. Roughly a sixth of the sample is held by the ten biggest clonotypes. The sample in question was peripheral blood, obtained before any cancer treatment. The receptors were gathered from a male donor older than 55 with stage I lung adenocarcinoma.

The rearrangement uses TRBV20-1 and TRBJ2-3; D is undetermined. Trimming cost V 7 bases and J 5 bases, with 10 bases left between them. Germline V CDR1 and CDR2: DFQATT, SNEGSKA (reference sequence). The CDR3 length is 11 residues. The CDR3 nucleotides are TGCAGTGGAGAGTGGAAAGATACGCAGTATTTT. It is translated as CSGEWKDTQYF.

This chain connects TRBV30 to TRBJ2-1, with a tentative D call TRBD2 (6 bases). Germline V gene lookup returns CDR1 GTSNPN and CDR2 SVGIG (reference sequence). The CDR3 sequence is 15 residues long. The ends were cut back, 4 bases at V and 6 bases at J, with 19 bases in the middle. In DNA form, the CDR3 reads TGTGCCTGGACTTCGACTGTCGACGGGGGCAATGAGCAGTTCTTC. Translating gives CAWTSTVDGGNEQFF.